This T cell receptor (beta chain) comes out of a study of blood T cells in healthy people across ages. The authors ran a second PCR of 7 to 11 cycles using a sample-barcoded 5' primer and a J-beta primer mix. TCRdb re-called the 5' RACE reads through MiXCR, storing one row per CDR3 protein. The table has under 2 million distinct CDR3 sequences, almost 35% seen once; the top ten hold approximately 10%. The V gene's germline CDR1 is SGHVS and CDR2 FQNEAQ. The CDR3 covers 17 residues. The V end was cut by 1 base, the J end by 0 bases, with 15 bases between. This clonotype was picked up a small number of times. Its cognate antigen is unknown. Study-wide results and caveats: Donor CMV status was unknown, possibly confounding expanded clonotype changes. TCR beta diversity tracked closely with naive T cell percentage. PBMCs left unsorted prevented a conclusive naive versus antigen-experienced comparison.

V and J are TRBV7-8 and TRBJ1-1; D uncertain. Sequencing was done on a sample of blood. The TCR originated in a woman in her twenties or thirties in good health. This CDR3 is CASSLVSGPNLNTEAFF. The CDR3 DNA reads as TGTGCCAGCAGCTTAGTAAGCGGACCAAACTTGAACACTGAAGCTTTCTTT.